Below are 9 T cell receptor beta chains sequenced from a single sample in a study of blood T cells in healthy people across ages. Together with a sample-barcoded 5' primer, a J-beta primer mix was included in a second PCR lasting roughly 6 to 12 cycles. TCRdb independently ran MiXCR on the 5' RACE reads; one entry per CDR3 protein. The data contain nearly 1 million distinct CDR3 sequences, roughly half of them singletons. Sequencing was done on a sample of blood. These TCRs come from an older woman in good health.

The sample holds a few counts of this clonotype. The CDR3 coding sequence is TGCAGTGCTAGAGATTGGGCTAGCGGGACTGATGAGCAGTTCTTC. This codes for CSARDWASGTDEQFF. The J gene is TRBJ2-1, the V gene TRBV20-1, with 9 bases lining up with TRBD2. CDR1 and CDR2 (germline): DFQATT, SNEGSKA (reference sequence). V trimming: 0 bases; J trimming: 8 bases; junction bases outside the gene matches: 8. This CDR3 region has 15 residues.

This clonotype has more than one count but fewer than ten. The chain carries TRBV6-5 and TRBJ2-5; a weak D match, TRBD1 (6 bases). V was pared by 4 bases and J by 4 bases, with 19 bases between. Germline V gene data show CDR1 as MNHEY and CDR2 as SVGAGI. The CDR3 has 16 amino acids. The DNA for the CDR3 is TGTGCCAGCAGTTCCCTCCCGACAGGAATAAGAGAGACCCAGTACTTC. It encodes CASSSLPTGIRETQYF.

The J gene is TRBJ2-4, the V gene TRBV7-6; TRBD1 matches 7 bases. CDR3 size: 16 residues. Looked up from germline, CDR1 is SGHVS and CDR2 is FNYEAQ. With V trimmed by 5 bases and J by 7 bases, 14 bases remained unmatched. The CDR3 loop is CASSPDMGQGVNIQYF. CDR3 in DNA: TGTGCCAGCAGCCCGGACATGGGGCAGGGGGTTAACATTCAGTACTTC.

This clonotype was seen at least ten times. This rearrangement joins TRBV5-1 to TRBJ2-5; 9 bases are shared with TRBD1. Germline loops: CDR1 SGHRS, CDR2 YFSETQ. The CDR3 is made up of 15 amino acids. V shed 1 base and J 5 bases; nucleotides not matched to a gene: 6. This chain's CDR3 is CASSLTQGARETQYF. CDR3 bases: TGCGCCAGCAGCTTGACACAGGGGGCGCGGGAGACCCAGTACTTC. The variable domain in full, with the rest retrieved from reference TRBV5-1 and TRBJ2-5, is KAGVTQTPRYLIKTRGQQVTLSCSPISGHRSVSWYQQTPGQGLQFLFEYFSETQRNKGNFPGRFSGRQFSNSRSEMNVSTLELGDSALYLCASSLTQGARETQYFGPGTRLLVL.

The CDR3 bases are TGTGCCAGCTCACCCCCGACAGAACTACAAGAGACCCAGTACTTC. Its translation: CASSPPTELQETQYF. The chain employs TRBV18 and TRBJ2-5; D may be TRBD1 (5 bases). Trimming stripped 3 bases from V and 2 bases from J, with 13 bases between. Germline V lookup: CDR1 KGHSH, CDR2 LQKENI. This CDR3 is 15 amino acids long.

The V gene is TRBV7-9, the J gene TRBJ1-4; 9 bases match TRBD1. Trimming cost V 6 bases and J 7 bases; bases outside gene matches: 12. Germline CDR1 is SEHNR and CDR2 is FQNEAQ (reference sequence). The CDR3 is 16 amino acids. The CDR3 is CASSFFRGQGVEKLFF. In DNA form, the CDR3 reads TGTGCCAGCAGTTTCTTCCGGGGACAGGGAGTTGAAAAACTGTTTTTT.

This clonotype was picked up a small number of times. The rearrangement links TRBV27 to TRBJ1-2; D not resolved. The CDR3 loop spans 17 amino acids. Per germline, CDR1 MNHEY and CDR2 SMNVEV (reference sequence). Trimming shortened V by 0 bases and J by 3 bases, and 17 bases separated the two germline ends. The CDR3 DNA sequence: TGTGCCAGCAGTTTATCAGGACCGCGCCGATACTACTATGGCTACACCTTC. This gives the protein CASSLSGPRRYYYGYTF.

This clonotype was seen once. V gene TRBV5-1 combines with J gene TRBJ2-3, with 9 bases lining up with TRBD2. Trimming took 6 bases from V and 1 from J; bases not matched to a gene: 6. CDR3 size: 15 residues. The V gene's germline CDR1 is SGHRS and CDR2 YFSETQ. In DNA, the CDR3 is TGCGCCAGCAAAACAGCGGGAGGAGGCACAGATACGCAGTATTTT. Its protein is CASKTAGGGTDTQYF.

V and J are TRBV4-3 and TRBJ2-1, with D uncertain. Germline values: CDR1 LGHNA, CDR2 YSLEER. Trimming removed 0 bases from V and 12 bases from J, with 12 bases in between. The CDR3 is 13 residues long. The CDR3, as DNA: TGCGCCAGCAGCCAAGAGAACTCCTTAGGGCAGTTCTTC. It encodes CASSQENSLGQFF.